The 23 T cell receptor beta chains below all came from one sample that was sequenced in a study of blood T cells in healthy people across ages. Combining a sample-barcoded 5' primer with a J-beta primer mix, a second PCR ran for roughly 7 to 11 cycles. TCRdb redid the calling of the 5' RACE reads with MiXCR, one entry per CDR3 protein. Of about 1.1 million distinct CDR3 sequences listed, 30% to 40% were seen once; the top ten hold over 10%. The sequencing sample was made of blood. Receptors originate from a man between 18 and 29 years old in good health.

This clonotype was recorded many times. V usage is TRBV7-9 and J usage is TRBJ1-2; the D gene is possibly TRBD1 (6 bases). This CDR3 is 13 amino acids long. Germline CDR1 is SEHNR and CDR2 is FQNEAQ (reference sequence). Trimming took off 5 bases at V and 6 bases at J, with 13 bases between the two ends. CDR3 loop: CASSMTGSDGYTF. The DNA for the CDR3 is TGTGCCAGCAGCATGACAGGTTCCGATGGCTACACCTTC. The full variable domain, completed using reference TRBV7-9 and TRBJ1-2, is DTGVSQNPRHKITKRGQNVTFRCDPISEHNRLYWYRQTLGQGPEFLTYFQNEAQLEKSRLLSDRFSAERPKGSFSTLEIQRTEQGDSAMYLCASSMTGSDGYTFGSGTRLTVV.

This clonotype was seen only a few times. This chain uses TRBV7-9 with TRBJ1-6, with TRBD1 as a possible D gene (5 bases). V lost 5 bases and J 6 bases, leaving 20 bases between the germline ends. Germline values: CDR1 SEHNR, CDR2 FQNEAQ (reference sequence). CDR3 length equals 17 residues. The CDR3 coding sequence is TGTGCCAGCAGCCCCCCAGGGTCCTCTTGGGGTAATTCACCCCTCCACTTT. This sequence encodes CASSPPGSSWGNSPLHF.

This clonotype was observed a few times. The CDR3 is CASASEGAYNEQFF. The CDR3 DNA is TGCGCCAGCGCCTCGGAGGGGGCCTACAATGAGCAGTTCTTC. This chain links TRBV5-1 with TRBJ2-1; D possibly matches TRBD1 or TRBD2 (6 bases each). There are 14 residues in the CDR3. Trimming removed 7 bases from V and 2 bases from J, with 13 bases in between. The V gene's germline CDR1 is SGHRS and CDR2 YFSETQ.

Only a few counts were recorded for this clonotype. The chain joins TRBV4-2 to TRBJ1-5; the D is unclear. V lost 0 bases and J 2 bases, leaving 11 bases between the germline ends. Germline CDR1 LGHNA, CDR2 YNFKEQ. The CDR3 extends over 16 amino acids. The CDR3: CASSQELGPGNQPQHF. CDR3 in DNA: TGTGCCAGCAGCCAAGAATTGGGCCCCGGCAATCAGCCCCAGCATTTT.

The chain has TRBV7-2 and TRBJ2-4; D ambiguous. The CDR3 spans 13 residues. V lost 0 bases and J lost 3, with 3 bases in between. Germline assignment: CDR1 SGHTA and CDR2 FQGNSA. The CDR3 here is CASSLAGKNIQYF. The DNA of the CDR3 is TGTGCCAGCAGCTTAGCGGGCAAAAACATTCAGTACTTC.

The rearrangement links TRBV29-1 to TRBJ1-2, with TRBD1 as a possible D gene (5 bases). Trimming pared 4 bases from V and 5 bases from J, leaving 11 bases between. Per germline, CDR1 SQVTM and CDR2 ANQGSEA. The CDR3 is 12 residues long. CDR3 nucleotides: TGCAGCGTTGGGGGGGGACTTTATGGCTACACCTTC. This codes for CSVGGGLYGYTF.

V gene TRBV7-2 combines with J gene TRBJ1-5; D may be TRBD1 (6 bases). In germline, CDR1 is SGHTA, CDR2 FQGNSA. The CDR3 consists of 15 residues. Trimming removed 7 bases at V and 5 bases at J, with 18 bases between. CDR3 sequence: CASTLRGGADQPQHF. The DNA of the CDR3 is TGTGCCAGCACCCTACGTGGGGGGGCGGATCAGCCCCAGCATTTT.

This clonotype was seen only a few times. The chain has TRBV13 and TRBJ2-3; 7 bases are shared with TRBD1. J gave up 5 bases and V 5 bases, and 13 bases lay outside the gene matches. Germline V CDR1 and CDR2: PRHDT, FYEKMQ (reference sequence). The CDR3 consists of 16 residues. CDR3 bases: TGTGCCAGCAGCAGCCGAGACAGGGTCGGAGGAGATACGCAGTATTTT. It encodes CASSSRDRVGGDTQYF.

This clonotype was seen at least ten times. The chain recombines TRBV4-3 with TRBJ2-1; TRBD2 matches 13 bases. V shed 0 bases, J shed 11 bases, and the junction held 10 bases outside the gene matches. The germline V gene has CDR1 LGHNA and CDR2 YSLEER. This CDR3 has 17 amino acids. The CDR3 is CASSQETSGGPIGKQFF. In DNA, the CDR3 is TGCGCCAGCAGCCAAGAGACTAGCGGGGGGCCGATCGGTAAGCAGTTCTTC.

This chain uses TRBV12-5 with TRBJ2-6; D remains ambiguous. Germline-derived CDR1 and CDR2 are LGHNT and FRNRAP. Trimming removed 4 bases from V and 0 bases from J, with 4 bases in between. The CDR3 sequence is 14 residues long. CDR3 coding DNA: TGTGCTAGTGGTTCGTTCTCTGGGGCCAACGTCCTGACTTTC. This translates into CASGSFSGANVLTF.

The chain couples TRBV7-9 to TRBJ1-1; D remains unclear. Germline V CDR1 and CDR2: SEHNR, FQNEAQ (reference sequence). The CDR3 has 11 amino acids. Trimming pared 4 bases from V and 8 bases from J, leaving 8 bases between. The CDR3 bases are TGTGCCAGCAGCTCGTTACTAGAAGCTTTCTTT. Its translation is CASSSLLEAFF.

This clonotype was counted between two and nine times. A junction end diverges from the germline sequence, so it may reflect a read error. The chain links TRBV5-8 to TRBJ2-3; either TRBD1 or TRBD2 may supply D (5 bases each). The CDR3 runs 14 residues. Germline V gene sequence: CDR1 SGHTS, CDR2 YDEGEE. The chain's CDR3 is CASGFGAEGDTQYF. The CDR3 coding sequence is TGTGCCAGCGGCTTCGGGGCCGAAGGGGATACGCAGTATTTT.

V usage is TRBV9 and J usage is TRBJ1-1; D not certain. V lost 3 bases to trimming and J lost 5 bases, with 11 bases between them. This CDR3 has 13 residues. Looked up from germline, CDR1 is SGDLS and CDR2 is YYNGEE. The CDR3 loop is CASSGGLRTEAFF. DNA for the CDR3: TGTGCCAGCAGCGGGGGATTGAGGACTGAAGCTTTCTTT.

This clonotype was counted between two and nine times. This chain's CDR3 is CASSSFRSRDSEQYF. The CDR3 DNA is TGTGCCAGCAGCTCATTCCGGTCCCGAGACTCCGAGCAGTACTTC. The gene calls are TRBV7-8 and TRBJ2-5; D gene unclear. The J call may be incorrect, as the DNA end agrees better with TRBJ2-7. CDR1 and CDR2 from the germline V gene are SGHVS and FQNEAQ. This CDR3 is built from 15 residues.

This clonotype has a handful of counts. The genes are TRBV20-1 and TRBJ1-1; TRBD1 might be the D (5 bases). The ends were cut back, 5 bases at V and 3 bases at J, with 13 bases in the middle. Germline V gene sequence: CDR1 DFQATT, CDR2 SNEGSKA (reference sequence). The CDR3 runs to 13 residues. In nucleotides, the CDR3 is TGCAGTGCTCCCCCGGGGGGGGACACTGAAGCTTTCTTT. The encoded protein is CSAPPGGDTEAFF.

V gene TRBV12-3 or TRBV12-4 combines with J gene TRBJ2-5; 9 bases fit TRBD1. The CDR3 loop spans 12 amino acids. Trimming removed 6 bases from V and 5 bases from J; junction bases left unmatched: 1. The CDR3 bases are TGTGCCAGCAGAGACAGGGGGGAGACCCAGTACTTC. Protein: CASRDRGETQYF.

V usage is TRBV4-3 and J usage is TRBJ2-3, with D possibly TRBD2 on 6 matching bases. The CDR3 is 15 residues long. Germline V gene sequence: CDR1 LGHNA, CDR2 YSLEER. V lost 4 bases, J lost 2 bases, and 13 bases lay in between. The CDR3 sequence: CASSLNRGTTDTQYF. The CDR3 nucleotides read TGCGCCAGCAGCCTAAACCGGGGGACCACAGATACGCAGTATTTT.

The rearrangement uses TRBV20-1 and TRBJ2-5; TRBD1 might be the D (6 bases). The germline V gene has CDR1 DFQATT and CDR2 SNEGSKA (reference sequence). This CDR3 is built from 16 residues. V was clipped by 5 bases and J by 5 bases, with 24 bases between them. This chain's CDR3 is CSAPHGGGLGFETQYF. CDR3 nucleotides: TGCAGTGCTCCACACGGTGGGGGCCTTGGATTCGAGACCCAGTACTTC.

The rearrangement uses TRBV7-8 and TRBJ1-2, with D possibly TRBD1 on 5 matching bases. Trimming pared 5 bases from V and 12 bases from J, leaving 28 bases between. This CDR3 has 16 residues. The germline V gene encodes CDR1 SGHVS and CDR2 FQNEAQ. The CDR3 nucleotides read TGTGCCAGCAGCCTAACCTTGAGGGGCGGTGCGTTGGGGGACACCTTC. Amino acids: CASSLTLRGGALGDTF.

The V call is TRBV6-2 or TRBV6-3, the J call TRBJ2-1, with TRBD1 matching 9 bases. The CDR3 runs 17 residues. After removal of 3 bases from V and 3 bases from J, the junction contained 9 bases not matched to a gene. CDR1 and CDR2 from the germline V gene are MNHEY and SVGEGT. The CDR3 region is CASSYPPRDRVYNEQFF. In nucleotides, the CDR3 is TGTGCCAGCAGTTATCCCCCCCGGGACAGGGTCTACAATGAGCAGTTCTTC.

The J gene is TRBJ2-1, the V gene TRBV20-1; D ambiguous. The V end lost 4 bases, the J end lost 0 bases, and 19 bases lay between the germline ends. The CDR3 covers 17 residues. CDR1 and CDR2 (germline): DFQATT, SNEGSKA (reference sequence). The CDR3 DNA reads as TGCAGTGCTAATATCTACTACGACCTTGGCTCCTACAATGAGCAGTTCTTC. It encodes CSANIYYDLGSYNEQFF.

The chain uses TRBV2 and TRBJ2-1, with 9 positions matching TRBD1. The J call may be in error: the DNA end matches TRBJ2-7 better. Germline lookup yields CDR1 SNHLY and CDR2 FYNNEI. This CDR3 comprises 15 residues. The CDR3 sequence: CASGTGTGSYNEQYF. The DNA for the CDR3 is TGTGCCAGCGGGACAGGGACCGGGTCCTACAATGAGCAGTACTTC.

V gene TRBV7-2 combines with J gene TRBJ1-2; a weak D match, TRBD1 (5 bases). The germline gives CDR1 SGHTA, CDR2 FQGNSA. V lost 9 bases and J 5 bases, leaving 22 bases between the germline ends. The CDR3 covers 15 residues. CDR3 sequence reads: CASSTEQGLGYGYTF. As DNA, the CDR3 is TGTGCCAGTTCAACCGAGCAGGGATTAGGTTATGGCTACACCTTC.